This entry is about one T cell receptor delta chain. This clone was detected only a few times. Its antigen remains undetermined. A single base is all that separates this from a far larger clone, so a read error is likely. Additional DNA sequences in this sample encode the identical CDR3. The entry originates in a study of gamma delta lymphoproliferative disorders and STAT genes (dated by TCRdb to the late 2010s). Looking at the study overall: Gamma-chain libraries were prepared from at least 50 ng of genomic DNA using the LymphoTrack Dx TCRG Assay. Delta-chain libraries followed the EuroClonality-NGS working group standard operating procedure, because no corresponding Invivoscribe delta assay was available. Within a larger immunophenotypic and STAT-mutation study, TCR gamma and delta CDR3 repertoires were profiled by deep sequencing in Tgammadelta lymphoproliferative disease patients and healthy controls. To confirm results, a couple of gamma-chain samples and every delta-chain sample were sequenced twice.

In both library methods, multiplex PCR was carried out with primers targeting conserved V and J regions of the TCR genes. Amplicons were purified, pooled and sequenced on an Illumina MiSeq platform. The paper's processing steps were these. V(D)J alignment, clonotype assembly and translation were handled by MiXCR, while functionality assessment and CDR3 repertoire analyses were done with VDJtools. CDR3 was defined according to IMGT, and analyses were limited to productive sequences using functional genes, with ORF genes and pseudogenes excluded. A custom Python script searched for identical amino acid CDR3s of major clonotypes (frequency >=5%) across all patients and controls. A one-sided non-parametric Wilcoxon test was used to compare clonotype frequencies between patients and controls. With CATT, TCRdb called clones again from the public reads; duplicate DNA rows were later joined. TCRdb assigned the V and J calls; the authors' analysis was not used. Within this sample are over a thousand delta-chain clones, with 2.4% of them counted one time only. The top ten constitute about 91% of the sample.

For TCR sequencing, genomic DNA was taken from peripheral blood mononuclear cells isolated from both patients and controls. Controls were approximately 23 healthy adult blood donors, with a median age of approximately 69 years and some twelve males and some 11 females, matched to patients for age and sex. CDR1 is given as GEAIGNYY and CDR2 as EKD, both from the germline V gene. From cysteine to phenylalanine, the CDR3 is 16 amino acids long. Just the 48-base CDR3 DNA is kept, in frame starting at base 1. The junction shows trimming of 4 bases on V and 2 bases on J, and the gene matches do not reach 8 bases of it. Overall results and qualifications from the work: Leukemic cells were skewed toward terminal effectors, whereas control T cells likely spanned varied maturation stages, a difference potentially limiting comparisons between patients and controls. In whole-repertoire clustering, patient gamma repertoires grouped separately from healthy controls, whereas delta repertoires showed no separation between groups. Nearly all major gamma and delta clonotypes of patients were found to be public, being shared with at least one healthy donor, and only a couple of gamma clonotypes were found to be private to disease. It was noted by the authors that NGS specificity may be reduced at low frequencies, so confirmation of the public or private nature of leukemic clones is needed.

This clonotype was obtained from a human donor in good health. Sequencing used blood. The rearranged segments are TRDV2 and TRDJ1; 11 central nucleotides agree with TRDD3. The sequence in DNA is TGTGCCTGTGATACCGTGGGGGATACGAGGACCGATAAACTCATCTTT. Its protein reads: CACDTVGDTRTDKLIF.